The 24 T cell receptor beta chains below were found in one sample sequenced in a study of CD8+ T cells in alopecia areata. cDNA reverse transcribed from extracted RNA served as the sequencing template. Produced via immunoSEQ multiplex PCR; TCRdb's table is partial and in-frame only. Here the sample spans more than 150,000 clones, over 50% being singletons. Sequences were derived from CD4+ T cells sorted from blood, sampled at week 0. These TCRs come from a human donor with alopecia areata.

This clone was observed once. This chain links TRBV7-8 with TRBJ2-2, with D possibly matching TRBD1 (10 bases). Germline-derived CDR1 and CDR2 are SGHVS and FQNEAQ. CDR3 size: 21 residues. V was clipped by 7 bases and J by 1 base, with 31 bases between them. Written as DNA, the CDR3 is TGTGCCAGCACCCCGAGGGGAGGGACAGGGGTGACTAGCGGGAACACCGGGGAGCTGTTTTTT. Translated, it gives CASTPRGGTGVTSGNTGELFF.

A few counts support this clone. V usage is TRBV29-1 and J usage is TRBJ1-1; D is possibly TRBD1 (5 bases). V lost 6 bases and J lost 3, with 11 bases in between. The CDR3 length is 12 residues. Germline V gene data show CDR1 as SQVTM and CDR2 as ANQGSEA. The CDR3 nucleotides read TGCAGCGTAGTACAGGATCACACTGAAGCTTTCTTT. This translates into CSVVQDHTEAFF.

The chain combines TRBV6-5 with TRBJ2-3, with D tentatively TRBD1 (6 bases). Germline CDR1 and CDR2: MNHEY and SVGAGI. CDR3 length: 14 amino acids. V dropped 6 bases and J dropped 4 bases, with 14 bases sitting between them. The CDR3 spells CASRSGAGADTQYF. The CDR3 DNA reads TGTGCCAGCAGATCAGGGGCAGGGGCAGATACGCAGTATTTT.

The rearrangement uses TRBV29-1 and TRBJ2-6; perhaps TRBD2 as D (5 bases). The germline gives CDR1 SQVTM, CDR2 ANQGSEA. Deletions cut 7 bases from V and 2 bases from J, with 9 bases between. The CDR3 is 13 amino acids. The CDR3 sequence: CSALGAGANVLTF. As DNA, the CDR3 is TGCAGCGCCCTCGGGGCTGGGGCCAACGTCCTGACTTTC.

The CDR3 DNA reads as TGTGCCAGCGGGCTATCGAATCAGCCCCAGCATTTT. Protein: CASGLSNQPQHF. The rearrangement uses TRBV9 and TRBJ1-5; D is unclear. Trimming left V 7 bases short and J 4 bases short, with 9 bases between. The CDR3 is made up of 12 amino acids. Germline lookup yields CDR1 SGDLS and CDR2 YYNGEE. The full variable domain, in which reference TRBV9 and TRBJ1-5 provide the parts outside the CDR3, is DSGVTQTPKHLITATGQRVTLRCSPRSGDLSVYWYQQSLDQGLQFLIQYYNGEERAKGNILERFSAQQFPDLHSELNLSSLELGDSALYFCASGLSNQPQHFGDGTRLSIL.

The V gene is TRBV30, the J gene TRBJ1-2; no clear D. Germline V gene sequence: CDR1 GTSNPN, CDR2 SVGIG (reference sequence). This CDR3 has 13 amino acids. Trimming removed 1 base from V and 4 bases from J, with 10 bases in between. The CDR3 is CAWSEQELYGYTF. CDR3 coding DNA: TGTGCCTGGAGTGAGCAGGAGCTCTATGGCTACACCTTC.

This clone was counted a single time. This chain joins TRBV18 and TRBJ1-2; no reliable D call. Germline V CDR1 and CDR2: KGHSH, LQKENI. The CDR3 runs to 13 residues. The ends were cut back, 2 bases at V and 5 bases at J, with 9 bases in the middle. This CDR3 reads CASSPKPEYGYTF. The CDR3 coding sequence is TGTGCCAGCTCACCAAAGCCTGAGTATGGCTACACCTTC.

The V and J genes are TRBV5-1 and TRBJ2-3, with D perhaps matching TRBD1 (5 bases). The CDR3 has 16 residues. The V and J ends lost 5 bases and 0 bases respectively, with 16 bases between them. Germline V gene data show CDR1 as SGHRS and CDR2 as YFSETQ. DNA for the CDR3: TGCGCCAGCAGACCCCCAGTCGCAGGGAGCACAGATACGCAGTATTTT. It codes for CASRPPVAGSTDTQYF.

This clone was seen a few times. This chain connects TRBV29-1 to TRBJ1-1; TRBD1 is a possible D gene (5 bases). V was pared by 5 bases and J by 1 base, with 11 bases between. The CDR3 length is 13 residues. CDR1 and CDR2 (germline): SQVTM, ANQGSEA. The CDR3 protein is CSVSGNSNTEAFF. The CDR3 nucleotides read TGCAGCGTTTCAGGGAATTCGAACACTGAAGCTTTCTTT.

The V call is TRBV6-5, the J call TRBJ1-6, with unresolved D. The CDR3 extends over 12 amino acids. Germline values: CDR1 MNHEY, CDR2 SVGAGI. V was cut by 8 bases and J by 10 bases, with 12 bases left in between. This CDR3 reads CASPAGGSPLHF. The CDR3 DNA follows: TGTGCCAGCCCGGCCGGTGGATCACCCCTCCACTTT.

On this clone itself: Relative to the germline gene, one junction end is altered; a read error may explain this. The V and J genes are TRBV11-2 and TRBJ2-3, with no clear D. This CDR3 comprises 13 residues. The germline V gene encodes CDR1 SGHAT and CDR2 FQNNGV. The CDR3 DNA reads TGTGCCAGCAGCCTAGACTCTTGGGATACGCAGTATTTT. Protein product: CASSLDSWDTQYF.

The rearrangement links TRBV30 to TRBJ1-6, with D perhaps matching TRBD1 (5 bases). V was shortened by 3 bases and J by 1 base, with 19 bases between the two germline ends. In germline, CDR1 is GTSNPN, CDR2 SVGIG (reference sequence). The CDR3 is 18 residues long. CDR3 in DNA: TGTGCCTGGAGCGATGAAATTGGGGGACGATCCTATAATTCACCCCTCCACTTT. It specifies CAWSDEIGGRSYNSPLHF.

The chain has TRBV11-2 and TRBJ2-1; D is perhaps TRBD1 (6 bases). Germline lookup yields CDR1 SGHAT and CDR2 FQNNGV. The CDR3 loop spans 13 amino acids. V was clipped by 1 base and J by 6 bases, with 7 bases between them. CDR3 protein: CASSLVRGNEQFF. CDR3 bases: TGTGCCAGCAGCTTAGTCAGGGGCAATGAGCAGTTCTTC.

This rearrangement joins TRBV2 to TRBJ1-1, with a weak D call TRBD1 (6 bases). The ends were cut back, 7 bases at V and 9 bases at J, with 12 bases in the middle. Germline values: CDR1 SNHLY, CDR2 FYNNEI. The length of the CDR3 is 11 residues. The DNA for the CDR3 is TGTGCCAGCAACAGGGACCATCAAGCTTTCTTT. Its translation is CASNRDHQAFF.

The rearrangement uses TRBV5-1 and TRBJ1-4; possibly TRBD1 for D (5 bases). V was pared by 5 bases and J by 4 bases, with 12 bases between. CDR1 is SGHRS and CDR2 is YFSETQ in the germline V gene. This CDR3 contains 14 residues. This CDR3 reads CASRGGTDNEKLFF. In DNA, the CDR3 is TGCGCCAGCAGAGGCGGGACGGATAATGAAAAACTGTTTTTT.

The J gene is TRBJ2-3, the V gene TRBV5-6; possibly TRBD1 or TRBD2 for D (5 bases each). V was trimmed by 6 bases and J by 2 bases, leaving 10 bases between them. The germline V gene encodes CDR1 SGHDT and CDR2 YYEEEE. This CDR3 comprises 13 residues. CDR3 DNA: TGTGCCAGCATGAGGGGCGTCACAGATACGCAGTATTTT. The encoded protein is CASMRGVTDTQYF.

The chain recombines TRBV23-1 with TRBJ1-5, with 11 bases matching TRBD1. TRBV23-1 is placed among ORFs of uncertain function. Germline trimming cut 0 bases from V and 3 bases from J; bases unmatched to any gene: 13. CDR3 length: 20 amino acids. The CDR3 is CASSQSVLGLGQGVNQPQHF. The DNA of the CDR3 is TGCGCCAGCAGTCAATCAGTTTTAGGATTGGGACAGGGGGTCAATCAGCCCCAGCATTTT.

This chain joins TRBV5-1 and TRBJ1-6, with D maybe TRBD1 (5 bases). Looked up from germline, CDR1 is SGHRS and CDR2 is YFSETQ. CDR3 size: 13 residues. V lost 0 bases to trimming and J lost 12 bases, with 10 bases between them. This chain's CDR3 is CASSLAQEGPLHF. In nucleotides, the CDR3 is TGCGCCAGCAGCTTGGCACAGGAGGGACCCCTCCACTTT.

The V gene is TRBV19, the J gene TRBJ1-2; 7 bases are a match to TRBD1. This CDR3 comprises 16 residues. Germline lookup yields CDR1 LNHDA and CDR2 SQIVND (reference sequence). After removal of 2 bases from V and 4 bases from J, the junction contained 10 bases not matched to a gene. CDR3 in amino acids: CASSITARDSLYGYTF. The CDR3 DNA sequence: TGTGCCAGTAGTATAACAGCCCGGGACAGCCTCTATGGCTACACCTTC.

The V and J genes are TRBV29-1 and TRBJ1-1; weak D call: TRBD1 (6 bases). Germline loops: CDR1 SQVTM, CDR2 ANQGSEA. V was cut by 6 bases and J by 1 base, with 12 bases left in between. CDR3 size: 13 residues. CDR3 nucleotides: TGCAGCGTGCCGGGACACCAGAACACTGAAGCTTTCTTT. As protein: CSVPGHQNTEAFF.

The V and J genes are TRBV6-5 and TRBJ2-7; TRBD1 matches 7 bases. The CDR3 extends over 14 amino acids. Trimming removed 2 bases from V and 6 bases from J; junction bases left unmatched: 7. The V gene's germline CDR1 is MNHEY and CDR2 SVGAGI. CDR3 DNA: TGTGCCAGCAGTTACACCGGACAGGCGGCCGAGCAGTACTTC. This encodes CASSYTGQAAEQYF.

The chain couples TRBV2 to TRBJ2-7; D is uncertain. With 4 bases removed from V and 2 bases from J, the gap between germline ends came to 3 bases. CDR1 SNHLY and CDR2 FYNNEI come from the germline V gene. There are 11 residues in the CDR3. The CDR3 DNA follows: TGTGCCAGCAGTGTGACCTACGAGCAGTACTTC. As protein: CASSVTYEQYF.

The CDR3 sequence: CSVAPREVETQYF. The CDR3 DNA sequence: TGCAGCGTTGCCCCCAGGGAGGTAGAGACCCAGTACTTC. The chain links TRBV29-1 to TRBJ2-5; a possible D gene is TRBD2 (6 bases). The CDR3 length is 13 residues. Trimming removed 4 bases at V and 4 bases at J, with 13 bases between. CDR1 is SQVTM, CDR2 ANQGSEA, per germline.

V is TRBV19 and J is TRBJ2-1; D not certain. The CDR3 is 11 residues long. Between the trimmed V and J ends, which lost 5 bases and 6 bases, there was a span of 5 bases. Germline V gene lookup returns CDR1 LNHDA and CDR2 SQIVND (reference sequence). The CDR3 nucleotides read TGTGCCAGTAGTGCCCTCAATGAGCAGTTCTTC. The encoded protein is CASSALNEQFF.